The 19 T cell receptor beta chains given below trace back to one sample, sequenced in a study of T cells in Graves' hyperthyroidism and ophthalmopathy. TCR beta CDR3 region amplification was performed from RNA transcripts. First-round RT-PCR of the TCR CDR3 relied on the HTBI primer set. MiXCR, applied by TCRdb to the multiplex PCR reads, yields one record per CDR3 protein. The repertoire holds about 360,000 distinct CDR3 sequences, 13% seen once, with 20% to 25% in the top ten. Sequences were obtained from blood. The origin of the receptors is a man under 40 with Graves' hyperthyroidism that later progressed to Graves' ophthalmopathy.

This clonotype was observed many times. V is TRBV27 and J is TRBJ2-5; TRBD2 matches at 7 bases. This CDR3 is built from 14 residues. Germline CDR1 reads MNHEY; CDR2 reads SMNVEV (reference sequence). V was clipped by 3 bases and J by 5 bases; unmatched bases: 6. CDR3 in amino acids: CASSFVAGGETQYF. The CDR3, as DNA: TGTGCCAGCAGTTTCGTAGCGGGCGGGGAGACCCAGTACTTC.

As to this clonotype: Germline is not matched at one junction end, which may reflect a read error. This chain joins TRBV29-1 and TRBJ2-2; 11 bases agree with TRBD2. The CDR3 extends over 17 amino acids. Germline CDR1 is SQVTM and CDR2 is ANQGSEA. CDR3 in DNA: TGCAGCGTTGTGAGTAGCGGGGGGGCCAGTGGCACCGGGGAGCTGCTTTTT. It is translated as CSVVSSGGASGTGELLF.

This clonotype came up many times. The chain recombines TRBV2 with TRBJ1-5, with D unclear. Germline lookup yields CDR1 SNHLY and CDR2 FYNNEI. There are 15 residues in the CDR3. The V end lost 2 bases, the J end lost 7 bases, and 15 bases lay between the germline ends. The CDR3 here is CASSESGVQFQPQHF. The CDR3 DNA sequence: TGTGCCAGCAGTGAATCTGGGGTTCAGTTCCAGCCCCAGCATTTT.

This rearrangement joins TRBV12-5 to TRBJ2-5; TRBD2 might be the D (5 bases). V lost 6 bases, J lost 5 bases, and 19 bases lay in between. The germline V gene has CDR1 LGHNT and CDR2 FRNRAP. There are 15 residues in the CDR3. CDR3 sequence (DNA): TGTGCTAGTGGCCTCGCGGTCGGGGTTGGGGAGACCCAGTACTTC. It specifies CASGLAVGVGETQYF.

This clonotype turned up a few times. The chain couples TRBV11-2 to TRBJ2-4; D unresolved. Trimming cost V 5 bases and J 3 bases, with 11 bases left between them. Per the germline V gene, CDR1 is SGHAT and CDR2 is FQNNGV. CDR3 length: 14 amino acids. The DNA of the CDR3 is TGTGCCAGCAGCGTCTACAGAGGCAAAAACATTCAGTACTTC. Amino acids: CASSVYRGKNIQYF. Combining the CDR3 with reference TRBV11-2 and TRBJ2-4 gives the whole variable domain EAGVAQSPRYKIIEKRQSVAFWCNPISGHATLYWYQQILGQGPKLLIQFQNNGVVDDSQLPKDRFSAERLKGVDSTLKIQPAKLEDSAVYLCASSVYRGKNIQYFGAGTRLSVL.

In this sample, this clonotype turned up many times. The chain uses TRBV28 and TRBJ1-2; TRBD1 might be the D (6 bases). CDR3 length equals 13 residues. The germline V gene encodes CDR1 MDHEN and CDR2 SYDVKM. The V end lost 6 bases, the J end lost 3 bases, and 11 bases lay between the germline ends. The CDR3 bases are TGTGCCAGCAGGGTGGGGGGCGACTATGGCTACACCTTC. Translated: CASRVGGDYGYTF.

This clonotype was counted many times. The rearrangement links TRBV12-3 or TRBV12-4 to TRBJ2-5; 7 positions match TRBD2. The CDR3 sequence is 14 residues long. The trim removed 5 bases at V and 6 bases at J, leaving 9 bases unmatched. CDR3 residues: CASSRGGGVKTQYF. In DNA form, the CDR3 reads TGTGCCAGCAGTCGTGGCGGGGGAGTGAAGACCCAGTACTTC.

This clonotype has a count of ten or more. This chain joins TRBV5-1 and TRBJ1-1; the D gene is possibly TRBD1 (5 bases). From germline, CDR1 is SGHRS and CDR2 YFSETQ. With 2 bases removed from V and 4 bases from J, the gap between germline ends came to 12 bases. This CDR3 is 14 amino acids long. The CDR3: CASSFGGGGTEAFF. DNA for the CDR3: TGCGCCAGCAGCTTCGGGGGTGGGGGCACTGAAGCTTTCTTT. The variable domain in full, with the rest retrieved from reference TRBV5-1 and TRBJ1-1, is KAGVTQTPRYLIKTRGQQVTLSCSPISGHRSVSWYQQTPGQGLQFLFEYFSETQRNKGNFPGRFSGRQFSNSRSEMNVSTLELGDSALYLCASSFGGGGTEAFFGQGTRLTVV.

This rearrangement joins TRBV30 to TRBJ2-4; 12 positions match TRBD1. Germline trimming cut 2 bases from V and 2 bases from J; bases unmatched to any gene: 7. CDR3 length equals 17 residues. Germline V gene sequence: CDR1 GTSNPN, CDR2 SVGIG (reference sequence). CDR3 coding DNA: TGTGCCTGGAGTCCCTCCGGGACAGGGGGCCCCAAAAACATTCAGTACTTC. Translated: CAWSPSGTGGPKNIQYF.

This clonotype was seen at least ten times. This chain joins TRBV7-8 and TRBJ1-4, with unresolved D. V was clipped by 0 bases and J by 7 bases, with 12 bases between them. Germline values: CDR1 SGHVS, CDR2 FQNEAQ. This CDR3 is built from 15 residues. This chain's CDR3 is CASSLAWTIREKLFF. The CDR3 DNA reads as TGTGCCAGCAGCTTAGCGTGGACCATTCGTGAAAAACTGTTTTTT.

This clonotype has a count of ten or more. The chain joins TRBV7-8 to TRBJ2-7, with TRBD2 identical over 7 bases. This CDR3 has 15 residues. V shed 0 bases and J 2 bases; nucleotides not matched to a gene: 4. Germline V gene data show CDR1 as SGHVS and CDR2 as FQNEAQ. This CDR3 reads CASSLALAAPYEQYF. The CDR3 DNA is TGTGCCAGCAGCTTAGCGCTAGCGGCCCCCTACGAGCAGTACTTC.

In this sample, this clonotype turned up many times. CDR3 nucleotide sequence: TGTGCCAGCAGTGACAGCGGGGGGGCCTCAGATACGCAGTATTTT. It is translated as CASSDSGGASDTQYF. The rearrangement uses TRBV6-4 and TRBJ2-3; 10 nucleotides align to TRBD2. The CDR3 contains 15 residues. Per the germline V gene, CDR1 is MRHNA and CDR2 is SNTAGT. Unmatched junction bases numbered 3, after V lost 2 bases and J lost 4 bases.

The table lists this clonotype with a few counts. This sequence joins TRBV7-9 and TRBJ2-3; 11 bases match TRBD2. CDR1 is SEHNR, CDR2 FQNEAQ, per germline (reference sequence). V dropped 5 bases and J dropped 8; count of bases not matched to a gene: 15. This CDR3 spans 17 amino acids. The CDR3 bases are TGTGCCAGCAGCGTCCGACCGGGACTAGCGGTATCGGGTACGCAGTATTTT. Its translation: CASSVRPGLAVSGTQYF.

V gene TRBV4-1 combines with J gene TRBJ2-1; D perhaps matches TRBD2 (7 bases). Germline V gene data show CDR1 as MGHRA and CDR2 as YSYEKL. V shed 2 bases and J shed 8 bases, with 13 bases lying between them. The CDR3 runs to 14 residues. Here the CDR3 DNA reads TGCGCCAGCAGCCAATCTGGCGGGGGCTATGAGCAGTTCTTC. Translating gives CASSQSGGGYEQFF.

This clonotype was seen at least ten times. V is TRBV28 and J is TRBJ2-2; unclear D gene. This CDR3 has 14 amino acids. Between the trimmed V and J ends, which lost 3 bases and 3 bases, there was a span of 8 bases. Germline V gene sequence: CDR1 MDHEN, CDR2 SYDVKM. The DNA of the CDR3 is TGTGCCAGCAGTTTTAGGCAGTACACCGGGGAGCTGTTTTTT. This gives the protein CASSFRQYTGELFF.

This clonotype was observed at least ten times. The chain carries TRBV20-1 and TRBJ1-5, with D hard to call. From germline, CDR1 is DFQATT and CDR2 SNEGSKA (reference sequence). The CDR3 spans 12 residues. Trimming cost V 0 bases and J 6 bases, with 6 bases left between them. CDR3 region: CSARDRVQPQHF. The CDR3 DNA follows: TGCAGTGCTAGAGATCGGGTTCAGCCCCAGCATTTT.

V is TRBV20-1 and J is TRBJ1-1; 8 positions agree with TRBD1. CDR1 DFQATT and CDR2 SNEGSKA come from the germline V gene (reference sequence). Trimming removed 0 bases from V and 3 bases from J; junction bases left unmatched: 0. There are 13 residues in the CDR3. The CDR3 region has the DNA TGCAGTGCTAGAGACAGGGGGCACACTGAAGCTTTCTTT. Encoded protein: CSARDRGHTEAFF.

The chain links TRBV28 to TRBJ2-1, with TRBD2 matching over 15 bases. CDR3 length: 16 amino acids. Losses at the gene ends were 4 bases for V and 8 bases for J; bases not matched to a gene: 6. CDR1 is MDHEN, CDR2 SYDVKM, per germline. CDR3 sequence reads: CASSSGLAGGKYEQFF. The CDR3 DNA reads as TGTGCCAGCAGTTCCGGACTAGCGGGGGGGAAGTATGAGCAGTTCTTC.

The chain carries TRBV29-1 and TRBJ2-3; a weak D match, TRBD2 (6 bases). The V end was cut by 8 bases, the J end by 3 bases, with 15 bases between. The CDR3 has 13 amino acids. CDR1 SQVTM and CDR2 ANQGSEA come from the germline V gene. The CDR3 sequence: CSTSGAGTDTQYF. Written as DNA, the CDR3 is TGCAGCACGTCGGGAGCCGGTACAGATACGCAGTATTTT.